This T cell receptor beta chain was found in a study of CD8+ T cells in alopecia areata. Study results and caveats: Many expanded lesional clones remained in scalp and blood on tofacitinib. Scalp sample sequencing also detects resident alphabeta T cells of normal skin.

Note on this clone: The antigen is undetermined.

In each case, RNA was isolated and then reverse transcribed into cDNA as the sequencing template. The repertoire was sequenced with immunoSEQ multiplex PCR; TCRdb's copy has only in-frame clones and lacks some. Of about 300,000 clones in the sample, 58% are singletons; the top ten hold less than 2%. CDR1 GTSNPN and CDR2 SVGIG come from the germline V gene (reference sequence). Trimming pared 3 bases from V and 3 bases from J, leaving 15 bases between. CDR3 length: 14 amino acids. As to treatment: oral pan-JAK inhibitor, 5-10 mg twice daily. Source: CD4+ T cells sorted from blood, taken at week 24, from a patient treated with tofacitinib. The chain carries TRBV30 and TRBJ2-7; possibly TRBD1 or TRBD2 for D (7 bases each). The sequence came from a human donor with alopecia areata. CDR3 coding DNA: TGTGCCTGGAGCAGGGGGGGTTTACTCTACGAGCAGTACTTC. As protein: CAWSRGGLLYEQYF.